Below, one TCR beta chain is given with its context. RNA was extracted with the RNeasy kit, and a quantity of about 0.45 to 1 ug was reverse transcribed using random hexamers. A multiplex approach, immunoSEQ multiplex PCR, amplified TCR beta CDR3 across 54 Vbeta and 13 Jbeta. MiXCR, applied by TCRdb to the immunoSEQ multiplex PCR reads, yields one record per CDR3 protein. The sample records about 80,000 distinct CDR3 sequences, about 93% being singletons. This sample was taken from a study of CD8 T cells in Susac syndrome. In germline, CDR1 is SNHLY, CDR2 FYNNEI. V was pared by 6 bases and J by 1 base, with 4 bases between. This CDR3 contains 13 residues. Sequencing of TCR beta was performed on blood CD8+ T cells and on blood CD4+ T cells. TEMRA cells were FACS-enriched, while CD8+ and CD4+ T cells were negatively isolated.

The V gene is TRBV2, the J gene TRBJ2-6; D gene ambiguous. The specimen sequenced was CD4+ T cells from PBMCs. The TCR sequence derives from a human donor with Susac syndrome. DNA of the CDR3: TGTGCCAGCAGAGGATCTGGGGCCAACGTCCTGACTTTC. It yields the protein CASRGSGANVLTF.